The TCR beta chain under discussion was sequenced for a study of beta chain features in type 1 diabetes. Study-wide findings and caveats: The study found that naive, central memory and Treg TCRB repertoires appeared more similar in patients than in healthy donors. For Type 1 diabetes patients, all four CD4+ subsets carried TCRB CDR3s that were moderately but significantly shorter.

The CDR3 is 15 amino acids. The V end lost 2 bases, the J end lost 4 bases, and 13 bases lay between the germline ends. Germline values: CDR1 SGHRS, CDR2 YFSETQ. On this clone: Its antigen is unknown. The sample contains more than one DNA sequence encoding this CDR3.

Expressed TCRB transcripts got sequenced, as all isolated RNA was reverse transcribed. Assay used: immunoSEQ multiplex PCR; TCRdb lists only in-frame clones, some missing. The top ten clones hold about 0.017% of a sample with some 290,000 clones, 13% to 15% of them seen once. The V gene is TRBV5-1, the J gene TRBJ1-5, with D perhaps TRBD1 (6 bases). This receptor was obtained from a man aged 30-40 years with type 1 diabetes. The sample was naive CD4+ T cells from blood. CDR3 nucleotides: TGCGCCAGCAGCTTATTAGGGGGGGGTAATCAGCCCCAGCATTTT. It translates to CASSLLGGGNQPQHF.